Each of the 10 T cell receptor beta chains below was sequenced from the same sample in a study of cytomegalovirus exposure and HLA in healthy donors. Amplification used 60 Vbeta primers and 13 Jbeta primers. Assay used: immunoSEQ multiplex PCR; TCRdb lists only in-frame clones, some missing. This sample's table reports 95,000 to 150,000 clones. Sequencing input: PBMCs. These receptors all stem from a man aged 18 to 29 in good health and CMV-seronegative.

The CDR3 region is CASSLGLAGGTGYNEQFF. The CDR3 bases are TGCGCCAGCAGCTTGGGGCTAGCGGGAGGCACGGGCTACAATGAGCAGTTCTTC. The V gene is TRBV5-1, the J gene TRBJ2-1; TRBD2 matches 11 bases. The V and J ends lost 0 bases and 3 bases, in that order; junction bases with no gene match: 8. CDR3 length equals 18 residues. Germline V lookup: CDR1 SGHRS, CDR2 YFSETQ.

The chain is built from TRBV5-1 and TRBJ1-5; D is possibly TRBD1 (6 bases). Germline V gene lookup returns CDR1 SGHRS and CDR2 YFSETQ. This CDR3 is built from 15 residues. Trimming took 0 bases from V and 4 from J, leaving 11 bases between them. For the CDR3, the DNA is TGCGCCAGCAGCTTGGGTGGGACACAAAATCAGCCCCAGCATTTT. Translating it yields CASSLGGTQNQPQHF.

The chain combines TRBV30 with TRBJ2-2; 8 bases line up with TRBD2. V gave up 5 bases and J gave up 1 base; unmatched junction bases: 15. This CDR3 has 18 residues. The germline V gene encodes CDR1 GTSNPN and CDR2 SVGIG (reference sequence). CDR3 amino acids: CAWAPGGGRLKNTGELFF. The CDR3 nucleotides are TGTGCCTGGGCCCCGGGGGGGGGTAGGCTAAAGAACACCGGGGAGCTGTTTTTT.

V usage is TRBV5-1 and J usage is TRBJ2-2; D call uncertain. The germline CDR1 and CDR2 sequences are SGHRS and YFSETQ. The CDR3 spans 14 residues. The V end was cut by 6 bases, the J end by 5 bases, with 14 bases between. In nucleotides, the CDR3 is TGCGCCAGCAAATGGGCTCCCAAGACCGGGGAGCTGTTTTTT. Translating gives CASKWAPKTGELFF.

This chain links TRBV28 with TRBJ2-1, with D unresolved. The CDR3 consists of 14 residues. The germline CDR1 and CDR2 sequences are MDHEN and SYDVKM. The germline V and J ends were trimmed by 2 bases and 10 bases, with 15 bases remaining between them. The chain's CDR3 is CASSLNSLRGEQFF. In DNA form, the CDR3 reads TGTGCCAGCAGTTTAAATAGCCTACGAGGAGAGCAGTTCTTC.

The V gene is TRBV7-6, the J gene TRBJ2-1; D is perhaps TRBD1 (6 bases). Trimming took 2 bases from V and 3 from J, leaving 8 bases between them. CDR1 and CDR2 (germline): SGHVS, FNYEAQ. This CDR3 contains 14 residues. The CDR3 protein is CASSLQDSYNEQFF. CDR3 DNA sequence: TGTGCCAGCAGCTTACAGGACAGCTACAATGAGCAGTTCTTC.

The gene calls are TRBV7-9 and TRBJ2-1, with a tentative D call TRBD2 (6 bases). There are 17 residues in the CDR3. The V end was cut by 1 base, the J end by 5 bases, with 18 bases between. Looked up from germline, CDR1 is SEHNR and CDR2 is FQNEAQ (reference sequence). The CDR3 region is CASSLVGGAGQHNEQFF. For the CDR3, the DNA is TGTGCCAGCAGCTTAGTCGGGGGTGCAGGGCAACACAATGAGCAGTTCTTC.

This chain links TRBV10-2 with TRBJ2-5; possibly TRBD2 for D (5 bases). Trimming stripped 7 bases from V and 9 bases from J, with 18 bases between. The CDR3 has 13 residues. Germline lookup yields CDR1 WSHSY and CDR2 SAAADI. CDR3 residues: CASISGLPGPQYF. The CDR3 DNA is TGCGCCAGCATATCCGGACTTCCGGGCCCCCAGTACTTC.

The chain carries TRBV6-1 and TRBJ1-4, with D tentatively TRBD1 (5 bases). Trimming pared 11 bases from V and 8 bases from J, leaving 18 bases between. CDR3 length equals 13 residues. Germline CDR1 is MNHNS and CDR2 is SASEGT. This chain's CDR3 is CAGRHPGGEKLFF. DNA of the CDR3: TGTGCCGGACGACACCCTGGGGGGGAAAAACTGTTTTTT.

The CDR3 loop reads CASSSQRTSTDTQYF. The CDR3 DNA reads TGTGCCAGCAGCTCTCAGCGGACTAGCACAGATACGCAGTATTTT. V usage is TRBV7-9 and J usage is TRBJ2-3; possible D gene TRBD2, 5 bases. V was trimmed by 4 bases and J by 0 bases, leaving 11 bases between them. Germline CDR1 reads SEHNR; CDR2 reads FQNEAQ (reference sequence). This CDR3 contains 15 residues.